The clone carrying this T cell receptor beta chain was detected many times. The data belong to a study of identical twins. The V gene end was trimmed by 4 bases and the J gene end by 2 bases; junction bases not matched to a gene: 3. This CDR3 spans 13 amino acids. Germline CDR1 reads SGHRS; CDR2 reads YFSETQ. MiXCR, applied by TCRdb to the 5' RACE reads, yields one record per CDR3 protein. The table shows under 300,000 distinct CDR3 sequences, with around 15% occurring only once. The rearrangement links TRBV5-1 to TRBJ2-7, with TRBD1 matching 7 bases. The TCR sequence derives from a woman under 30 in good health. Sequencing was performed on memory (CD45RO+) T cells sorted from blood. The CDR3 nucleotides read TGCGCCAGCAGCATTGGACAGGCCTACGAGCAGTACTTC. The encoded protein is CASSIGQAYEQYF.